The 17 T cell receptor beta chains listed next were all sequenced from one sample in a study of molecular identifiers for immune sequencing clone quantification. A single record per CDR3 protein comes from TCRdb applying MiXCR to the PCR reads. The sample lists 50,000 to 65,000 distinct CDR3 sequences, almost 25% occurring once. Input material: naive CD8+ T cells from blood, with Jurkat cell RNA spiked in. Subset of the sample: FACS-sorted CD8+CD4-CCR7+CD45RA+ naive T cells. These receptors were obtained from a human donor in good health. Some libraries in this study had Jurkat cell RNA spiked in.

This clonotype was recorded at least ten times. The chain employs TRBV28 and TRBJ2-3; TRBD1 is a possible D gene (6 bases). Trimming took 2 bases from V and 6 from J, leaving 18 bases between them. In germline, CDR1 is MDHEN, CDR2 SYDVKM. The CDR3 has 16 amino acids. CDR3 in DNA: TGTGCCAGCAGTTTACAGTCTCCCGCAACAGGGGATACGCAGTATTTT. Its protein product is CASSLQSPATGDTQYF.

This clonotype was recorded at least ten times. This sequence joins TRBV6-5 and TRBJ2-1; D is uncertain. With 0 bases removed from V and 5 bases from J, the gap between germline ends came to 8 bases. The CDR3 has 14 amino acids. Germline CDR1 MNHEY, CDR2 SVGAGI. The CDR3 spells CASSYSDEHNEQFF. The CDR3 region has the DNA TGTGCCAGCAGTTACTCGGACGAGCACAATGAGCAGTTCTTC.

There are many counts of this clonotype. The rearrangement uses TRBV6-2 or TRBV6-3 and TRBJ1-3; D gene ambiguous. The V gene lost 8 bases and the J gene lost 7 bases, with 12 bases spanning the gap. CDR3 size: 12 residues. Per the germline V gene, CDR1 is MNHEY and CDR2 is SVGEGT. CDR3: CASHRFGNTIYF. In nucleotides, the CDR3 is TGTGCCAGCCATCGTTTTGGGAACACCATATATTTT.

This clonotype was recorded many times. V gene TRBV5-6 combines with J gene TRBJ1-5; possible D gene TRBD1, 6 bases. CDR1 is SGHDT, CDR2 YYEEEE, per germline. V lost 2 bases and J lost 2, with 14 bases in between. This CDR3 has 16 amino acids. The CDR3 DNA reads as TGTGCCAGCAGCTTTACAGGGAGGAGTGGCAATCAGCCCCAGCATTTT. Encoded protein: CASSFTGRSGNQPQHF.

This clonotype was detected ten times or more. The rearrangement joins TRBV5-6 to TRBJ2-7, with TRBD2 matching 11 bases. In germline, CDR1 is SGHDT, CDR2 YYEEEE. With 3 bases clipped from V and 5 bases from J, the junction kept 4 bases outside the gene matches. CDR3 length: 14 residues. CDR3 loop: CASSSGLAVDEQYF. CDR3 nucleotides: TGTGCCAGCAGCTCGGGACTAGCGGTAGACGAGCAGTACTTC.

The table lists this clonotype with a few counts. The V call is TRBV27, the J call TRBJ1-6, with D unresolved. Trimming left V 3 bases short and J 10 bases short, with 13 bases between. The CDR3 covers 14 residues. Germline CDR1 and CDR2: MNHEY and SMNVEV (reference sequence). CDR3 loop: CASSFQASGSPLHF. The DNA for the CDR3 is TGTGCCAGCAGTTTTCAGGCCTCGGGATCACCCCTCCACTTT.

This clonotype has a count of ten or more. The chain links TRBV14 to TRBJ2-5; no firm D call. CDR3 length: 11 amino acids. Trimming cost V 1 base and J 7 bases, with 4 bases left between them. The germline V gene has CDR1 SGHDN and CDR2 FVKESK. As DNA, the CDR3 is TGTGCCAGCAGCCAAGTCTTGACCCAGTACTTC. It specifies CASSQVLTQYF.

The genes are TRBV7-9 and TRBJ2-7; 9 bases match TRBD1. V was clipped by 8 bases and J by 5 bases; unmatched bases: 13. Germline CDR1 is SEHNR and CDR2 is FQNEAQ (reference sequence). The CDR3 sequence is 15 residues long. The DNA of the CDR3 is TGTGCCAGCTCCGAATCGGACAGGGGAGCCCACGAGCAGTACTTC. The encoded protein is CASSESDRGAHEQYF. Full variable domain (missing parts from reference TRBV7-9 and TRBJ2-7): DTGVSQNPRHKITKRGQNVTFRCDPISEHNRLYWYRQTLGQGPEFLTYFQNEAQLEKSRLLSDRFSAERPKGSFSTLEIQRTEQGDSAMYLCASSESDRGAHEQYFGPGTRLTVT.

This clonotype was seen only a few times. CDR3 protein: CAWSKDRVEQYF. The CDR3 coding sequence is TGTGCCTGGAGTAAGGACAGGGTCGAGCAGTACTTC. The V and J genes are TRBV30 and TRBJ2-7; TRBD1 aligns across 8 bases. Germline CDR1 reads GTSNPN; CDR2 reads SVGIG (reference sequence). V shed 2 bases, J shed 6 bases, and the junction held 3 bases outside the gene matches. The CDR3 contains 12 residues.

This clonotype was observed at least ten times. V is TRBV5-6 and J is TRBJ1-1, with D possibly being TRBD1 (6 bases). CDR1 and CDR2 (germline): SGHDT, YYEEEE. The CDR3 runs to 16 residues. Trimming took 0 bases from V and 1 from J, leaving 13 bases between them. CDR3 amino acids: CASSLGPGQSNTEAFF. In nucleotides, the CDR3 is TGTGCCAGCAGCTTGGGTCCGGGACAATCGAACACTGAAGCTTTCTTT.

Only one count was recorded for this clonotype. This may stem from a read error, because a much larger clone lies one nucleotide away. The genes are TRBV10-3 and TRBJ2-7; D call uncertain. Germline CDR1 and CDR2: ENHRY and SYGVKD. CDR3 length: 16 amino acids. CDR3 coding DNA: TGTGCCATCAGTGAGTCGATTATTGAACAGACCTACGGGCAGTACTTC. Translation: CAISESIIEQTYGQYF.

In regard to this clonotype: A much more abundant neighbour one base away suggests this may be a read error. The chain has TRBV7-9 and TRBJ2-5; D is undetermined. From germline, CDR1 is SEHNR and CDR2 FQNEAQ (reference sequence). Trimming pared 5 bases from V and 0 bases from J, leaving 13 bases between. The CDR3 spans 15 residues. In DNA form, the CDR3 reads TGTGCCAGCAGCCCTATGGCGTCGTACCAAGAGACCCAGTACTTC. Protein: CASSPMASYQETQYF.

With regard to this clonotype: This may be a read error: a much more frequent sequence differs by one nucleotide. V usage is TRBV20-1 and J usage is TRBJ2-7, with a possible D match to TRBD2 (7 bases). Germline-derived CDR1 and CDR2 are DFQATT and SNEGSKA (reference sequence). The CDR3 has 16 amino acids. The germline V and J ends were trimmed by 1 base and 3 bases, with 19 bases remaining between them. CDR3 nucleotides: TGCAGTGCTAGAGGCGAGGGGGGGGGTCTGAACTACGAGCAGTACTTC. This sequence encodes CSARGEGGGLNYEQYF.

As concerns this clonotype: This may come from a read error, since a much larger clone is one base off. CDR3 amino acids: CASSQDSLNYEQYV. CDR3 DNA: TGTGCCAGCAGCCAAGATTCGCTGAACTACGAGCAGTACGTC. The chain carries TRBV4-2 and TRBJ2-7, with unresolved D. Germline V CDR1 and CDR2: LGHNA, YNFKEQ. With 0 bases removed from V and 3 bases from J, the gap between germline ends came to 9 bases. This CDR3 has 14 amino acids.

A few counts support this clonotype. CDR3 DNA sequence: TGTGCCAGTAGTATCGGTTTCATACCCGGGGCCAACGTCCTGACTTTC. Translating gives CASSIGFIPGANVLTF. The V call is TRBV19, the J call TRBJ2-6; D is ambiguous. With 3 bases removed from V and 4 bases from J, the gap between germline ends came to 13 bases. This CDR3 has 16 amino acids. Germline-derived CDR1 and CDR2 are LNHDA and SQIVND (reference sequence).

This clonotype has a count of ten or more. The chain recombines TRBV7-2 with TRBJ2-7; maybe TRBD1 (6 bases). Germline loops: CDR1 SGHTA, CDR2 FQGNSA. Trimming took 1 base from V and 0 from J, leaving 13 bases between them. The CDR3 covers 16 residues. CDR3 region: CASSLVPQGYSYEQYF. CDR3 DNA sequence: TGTGCCAGCAGCTTAGTTCCACAGGGCTACTCCTACGAGCAGTACTTC.

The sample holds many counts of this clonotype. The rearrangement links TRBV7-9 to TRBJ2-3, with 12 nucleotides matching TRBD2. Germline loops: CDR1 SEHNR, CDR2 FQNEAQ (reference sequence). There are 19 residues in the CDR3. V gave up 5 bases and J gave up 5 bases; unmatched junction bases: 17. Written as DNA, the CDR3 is TGTGCCAGCAGCCCGCTCCCCCCTAGCGGGGGGGTGTATTTAGATACGCAGTATTTT. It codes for CASSPLPPSGGVYLDTQYF.